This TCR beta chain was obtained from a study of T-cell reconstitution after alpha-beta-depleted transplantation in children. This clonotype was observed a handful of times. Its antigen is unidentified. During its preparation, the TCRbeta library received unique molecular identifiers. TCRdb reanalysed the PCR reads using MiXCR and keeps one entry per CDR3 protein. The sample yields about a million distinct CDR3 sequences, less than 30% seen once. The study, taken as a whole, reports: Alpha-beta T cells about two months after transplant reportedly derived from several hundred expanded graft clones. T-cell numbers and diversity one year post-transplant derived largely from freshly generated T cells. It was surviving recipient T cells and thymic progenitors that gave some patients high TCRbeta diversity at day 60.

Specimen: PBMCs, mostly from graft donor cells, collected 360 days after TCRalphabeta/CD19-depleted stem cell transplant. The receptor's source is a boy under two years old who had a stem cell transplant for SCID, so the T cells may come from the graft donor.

CDR3 amino acids: CASSLGDLISYEQYF. CDR3 in DNA: TGCGCCAGCAGCTTGGGGGACCTAATCTCCTACGAGCAGTACTTC. The gene calls are TRBV5-1 and TRBJ2-7; D is possibly TRBD1 or TRBD2 (5 bases each). The CDR3 is 15 residues long. V shed 0 bases and J shed 0 bases, with 10 bases lying between them. The germline V gene has CDR1 SGHRS and CDR2 YFSETQ.